The clone carrying this T cell receptor beta chain was seen a single time. Antigen unknown. The isolated RNA, all of it, was reverse transcribed, so expressed TCRB transcripts were what got sequenced. Libraries were prepared by immunoSEQ multiplex PCR; TCRdb keeps only in-frame clonotypes and omits some of them. This table holds hundreds of thousands of clones, roughly a sixth found once. Per germline, CDR1 SGHTA and CDR2 FQGNSA. V lost 6 bases, J lost 7 bases, and 22 bases lay in between. The CDR3 is 16 residues long. This record comes from a study of beta chain features in type 1 diabetes. Findings of the study overall: The influence of HLA type on TCRB rearrangement stayed undetermined.

The source is a man in his late teens or twenties in good health. The sample comprised naive CD4+ T cells from blood. This rearrangement joins TRBV7-2 to TRBJ2-1; a possible D gene is TRBD2 (5 bases). CDR3 loop: CASRSGPGYERNEQFF. In DNA form, the CDR3 reads TGTGCCAGCAGGTCCGGCCCGGGGTATGAGAGGAATGAGCAGTTCTTC.